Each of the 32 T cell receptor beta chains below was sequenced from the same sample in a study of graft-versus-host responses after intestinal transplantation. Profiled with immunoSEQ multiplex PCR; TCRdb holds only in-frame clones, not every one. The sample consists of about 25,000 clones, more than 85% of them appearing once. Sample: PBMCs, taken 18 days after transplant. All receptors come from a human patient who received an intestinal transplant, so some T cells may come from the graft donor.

CDR3 loop: CASSLLAGFQETQYF. The CDR3 region has the DNA TGTGCCAGCAGCTTACTAGCGGGGTTCCAAGAGACCCAGTACTTC. V gene TRBV11-2 combines with J gene TRBJ2-5; 9 nucleotides line up with TRBD2. V dropped 2 bases and J dropped 1; count of bases not matched to a gene: 2. Germline V CDR1 and CDR2: SGHAT, FQNNGV. This CDR3 is built from 15 residues.

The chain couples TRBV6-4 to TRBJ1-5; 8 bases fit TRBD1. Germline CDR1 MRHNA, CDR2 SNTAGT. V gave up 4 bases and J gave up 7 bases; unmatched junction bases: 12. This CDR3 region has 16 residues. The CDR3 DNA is TGTGCCAGCAGTGGGTTCTTGACAGGGGCAGGGCAGCCCCAGCATTTT. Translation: CASSGFLTGAGQPQHF.

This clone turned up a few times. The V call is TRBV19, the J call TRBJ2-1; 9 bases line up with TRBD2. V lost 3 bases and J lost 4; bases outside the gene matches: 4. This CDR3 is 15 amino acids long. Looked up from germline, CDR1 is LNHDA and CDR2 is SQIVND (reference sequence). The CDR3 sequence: CASSIRAGGYNEQFF. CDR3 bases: TGTGCCAGTAGTATCCGAGCGGGGGGATACAATGAGCAGTTCTTC.

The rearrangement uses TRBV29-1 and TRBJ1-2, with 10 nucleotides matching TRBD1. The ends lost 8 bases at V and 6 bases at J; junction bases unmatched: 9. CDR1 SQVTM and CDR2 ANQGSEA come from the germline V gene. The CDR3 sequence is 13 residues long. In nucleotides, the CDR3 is TGCAGCACGGACAGGGGGTCGGTGAATGGCTACACCTTC. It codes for CSTDRGSVNGYTF. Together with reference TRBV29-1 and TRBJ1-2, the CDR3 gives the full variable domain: SAVISQKPSRDICQRGTSLTIQCQVDSQVTMMFWYRQQPGQSLTLIATANQGSEATYESGFVIDKFPISRPNLTFSTLTVSNMSPEDSSIYLCSTDRGSVNGYTFGSGTRLTVV.

CDR3 in amino acids: CASSLDGWTNEKLFF. Here the CDR3 DNA reads TGTGCCAGCAGCTTAGATGGGTGGACTAATGAAAAACTGTTTTTT. The genes are TRBV11-2 and TRBJ1-4; no firm D call. The CDR3 contains 15 residues. Germline CDR1 is SGHAT and CDR2 is FQNNGV. Trimming stripped 0 bases from V and 2 bases from J, with 7 bases between.

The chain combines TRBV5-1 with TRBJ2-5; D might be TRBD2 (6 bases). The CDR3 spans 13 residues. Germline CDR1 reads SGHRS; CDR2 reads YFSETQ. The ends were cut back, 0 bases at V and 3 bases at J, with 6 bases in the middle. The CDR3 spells CASSLGGEETQYF. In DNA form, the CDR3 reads TGCGCCAGCAGCTTGGGGGGGGAAGAGACCCAGTACTTC.

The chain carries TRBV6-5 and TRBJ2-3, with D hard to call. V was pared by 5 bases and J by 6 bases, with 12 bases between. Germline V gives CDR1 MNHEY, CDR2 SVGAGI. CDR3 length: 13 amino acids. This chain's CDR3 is CASSILSGDTQYF. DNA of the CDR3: TGTGCCAGCAGTATCCTTAGTGGTGATACGCAGTATTTT.

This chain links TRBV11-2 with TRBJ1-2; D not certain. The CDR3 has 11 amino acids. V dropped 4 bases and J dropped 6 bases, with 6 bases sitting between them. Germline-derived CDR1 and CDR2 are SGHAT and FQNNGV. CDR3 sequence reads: CASSSSDGYTF. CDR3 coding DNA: TGTGCCAGCAGCTCCTCGGATGGCTACACCTTC.

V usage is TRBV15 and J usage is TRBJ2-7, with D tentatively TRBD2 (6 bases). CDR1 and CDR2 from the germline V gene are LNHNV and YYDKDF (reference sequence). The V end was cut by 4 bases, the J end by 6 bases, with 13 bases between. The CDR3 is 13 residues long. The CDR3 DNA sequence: TGTGCCACCAGCATCGAACGGACTATCGAGCAGTACTTC. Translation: CATSIERTIEQYF.

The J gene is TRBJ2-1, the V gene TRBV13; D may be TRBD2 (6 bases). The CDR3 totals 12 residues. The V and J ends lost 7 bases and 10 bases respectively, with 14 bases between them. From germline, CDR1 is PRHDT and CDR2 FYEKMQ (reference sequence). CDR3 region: CASTEGTREQFF. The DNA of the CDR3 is TGTGCCAGCACGGAGGGGACTCGGGAGCAGTTCTTC.

CDR3 sequence reads: CASSIRGGYFYEQYF. CDR3 DNA sequence: TGTGCCAGTAGTATACGGGGGGGCTACTTCTACGAGCAGTACTTC. This chain links TRBV19 with TRBJ2-7; 8 nucleotides align to TRBD2. This CDR3 has 15 amino acids. V lost 2 bases to trimming and J lost 3 bases; unmatched junction nucleotides: 6. Germline V gives CDR1 LNHDA, CDR2 SQIVND (reference sequence). Combining the CDR3 with reference TRBV19 and TRBJ2-7 gives the whole variable domain DGGITQSPKYLFRKEGQNVTLSCEQNLNHDAMYWYRQDPGQGLRLIYYSQIVNDFQKGDIAEGYSVSREKKESFPLTVTSAQKNPTAFYLCASSIRGGYFYEQYFGPGTRLTVT.

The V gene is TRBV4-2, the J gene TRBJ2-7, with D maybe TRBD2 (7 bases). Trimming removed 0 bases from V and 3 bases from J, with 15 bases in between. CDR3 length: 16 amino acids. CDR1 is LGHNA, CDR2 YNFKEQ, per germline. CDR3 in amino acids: CASSQEVGGGGYEQYF. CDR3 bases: TGTGCCAGCAGCCAAGAGGTAGGAGGGGGGGGCTACGAGCAGTACTTC.

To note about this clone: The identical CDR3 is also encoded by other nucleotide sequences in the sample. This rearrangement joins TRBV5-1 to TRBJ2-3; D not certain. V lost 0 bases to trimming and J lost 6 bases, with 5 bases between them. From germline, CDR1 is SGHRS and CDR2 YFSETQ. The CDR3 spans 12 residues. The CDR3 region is CASSLGRDTQYF. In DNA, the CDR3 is TGCGCCAGCAGCTTGGGGCGGGATACGCAGTATTTT. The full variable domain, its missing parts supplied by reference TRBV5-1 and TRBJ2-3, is KAGVTQTPRYLIKTRGQQVTLSCSPISGHRSVSWYQQTPGQGLQFLFEYFSETQRNKGNFPGRFSGRQFSNSRSEMNVSTLELGDSALYLCASSLGRDTQYFGPGTRLTVL.

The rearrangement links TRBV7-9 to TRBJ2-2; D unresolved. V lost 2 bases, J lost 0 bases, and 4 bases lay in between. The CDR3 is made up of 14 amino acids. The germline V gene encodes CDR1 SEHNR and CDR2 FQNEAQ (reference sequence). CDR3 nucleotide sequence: TGTGCCAGCAGCTTACCGGCGAACACCGGGGAGCTGTTTTTT. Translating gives CASSLPANTGELFF. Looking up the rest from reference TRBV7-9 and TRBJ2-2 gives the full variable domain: DTGVSQNPRHKITKRGQNVTFRCDPISEHNRLYWYRQTLGQGPEFLTYFQNEAQLEKSRLLSDRFSAERPKGSFSTLEIQRTEQGDSAMYLCASSLPANTGELFFGEGSRLTVL.

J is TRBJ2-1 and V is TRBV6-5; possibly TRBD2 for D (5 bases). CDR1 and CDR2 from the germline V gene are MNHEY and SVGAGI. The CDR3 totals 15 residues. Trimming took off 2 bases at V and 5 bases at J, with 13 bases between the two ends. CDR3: CASSYGPSGDNEQFF. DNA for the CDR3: TGTGCCAGCAGTTACGGGCCCTCCGGGGACAATGAGCAGTTCTTC.

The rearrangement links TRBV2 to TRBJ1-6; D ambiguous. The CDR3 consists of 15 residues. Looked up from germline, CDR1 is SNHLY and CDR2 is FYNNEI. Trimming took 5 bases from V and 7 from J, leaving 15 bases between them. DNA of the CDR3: TGTGCCAGCAGTCTAGGGAGTTCGAGAAATTCACCCCTCCACTTT. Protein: CASSLGSSRNSPLHF.

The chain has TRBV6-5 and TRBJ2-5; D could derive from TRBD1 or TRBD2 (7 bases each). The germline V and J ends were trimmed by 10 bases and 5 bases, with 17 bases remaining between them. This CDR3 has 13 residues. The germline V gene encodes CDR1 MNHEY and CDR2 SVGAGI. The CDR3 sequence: CATQGGAPETQYF. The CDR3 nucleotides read TGTGCCACTCAGGGGGGGGCGCCGGAGACCCAGTACTTC.

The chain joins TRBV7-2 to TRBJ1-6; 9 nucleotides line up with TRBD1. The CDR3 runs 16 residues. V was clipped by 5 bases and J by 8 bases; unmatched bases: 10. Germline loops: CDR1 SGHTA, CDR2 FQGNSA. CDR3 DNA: TGTGCCAGCAGCATCACAGGGGGCAGAATGCATTCACCCCTCCACTTT. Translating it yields CASSITGGRMHSPLHF. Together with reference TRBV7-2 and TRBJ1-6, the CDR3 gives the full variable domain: GAGVSQSPSNKVTEKGKDVELRCDPISGHTALYWYRQSLGQGLEFLIYFQGNSAPDKSGLPSDRFSAERTGGSVSTLTIQRTQQEDSAVYLCASSITGGRMHSPLHFGNGTRLTVT.

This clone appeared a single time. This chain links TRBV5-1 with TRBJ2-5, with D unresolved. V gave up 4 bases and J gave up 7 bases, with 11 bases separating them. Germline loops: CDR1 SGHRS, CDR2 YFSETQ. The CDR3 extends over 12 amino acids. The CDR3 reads CASSRDLGTQYF. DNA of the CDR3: TGCGCCAGCAGCCGCGATCTAGGGACCCAGTACTTC.

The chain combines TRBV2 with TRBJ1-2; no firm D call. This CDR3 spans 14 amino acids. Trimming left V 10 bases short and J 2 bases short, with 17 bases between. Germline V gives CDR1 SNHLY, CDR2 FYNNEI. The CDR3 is CAIQTGLKNYGYTF. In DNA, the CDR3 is TGTGCCATACAAACGGGTTTAAAGAACTATGGCTACACCTTC.

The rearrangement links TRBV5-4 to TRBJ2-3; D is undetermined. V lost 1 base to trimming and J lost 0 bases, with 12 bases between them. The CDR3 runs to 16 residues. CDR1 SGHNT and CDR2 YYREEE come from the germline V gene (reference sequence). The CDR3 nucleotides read TGTGCCAGCAGCTTGCGGTTGGCTGCTAGCACAGATACGCAGTATTTT. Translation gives CASSLRLAASTDTQYF.

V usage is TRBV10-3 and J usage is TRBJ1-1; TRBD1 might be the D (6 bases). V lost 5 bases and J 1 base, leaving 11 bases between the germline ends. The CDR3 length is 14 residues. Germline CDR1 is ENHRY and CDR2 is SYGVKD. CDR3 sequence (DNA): TGTGCCATCAGTAACAGGGTTACGAACACTGAAGCTTTCTTT. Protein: CAISNRVTNTEAFF.

CDR3 amino acids: CASSETGRTEAFF. DNA for the CDR3: TGTGCCAGCAGTGAGACAGGGCGCACTGAAGCTTTCTTT. V usage is TRBV6-5 and J usage is TRBJ1-1; 7 bases align to TRBD1. The germline gives CDR1 MNHEY, CDR2 SVGAGI. The CDR3 sequence is 13 residues long. With V trimmed by 5 bases and J by 4 bases, 4 bases remained unmatched.

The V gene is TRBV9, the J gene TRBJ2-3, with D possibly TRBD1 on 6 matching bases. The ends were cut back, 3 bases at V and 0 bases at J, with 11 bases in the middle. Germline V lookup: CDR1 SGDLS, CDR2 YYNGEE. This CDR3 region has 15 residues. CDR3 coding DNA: TGTGCCAGCAGCGCCGCCGGGACAAGCACAGATACGCAGTATTTT. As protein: CASSAAGTSTDTQYF.

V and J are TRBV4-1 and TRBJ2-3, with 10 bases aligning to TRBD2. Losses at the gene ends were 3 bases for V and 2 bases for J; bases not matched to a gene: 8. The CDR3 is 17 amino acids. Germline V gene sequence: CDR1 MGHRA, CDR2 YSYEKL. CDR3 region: CASSQLLAGSFTDTQYF. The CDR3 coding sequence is TGCGCCAGCAGCCAGTTACTAGCGGGGTCTTTCACAGATACGCAGTATTTT.

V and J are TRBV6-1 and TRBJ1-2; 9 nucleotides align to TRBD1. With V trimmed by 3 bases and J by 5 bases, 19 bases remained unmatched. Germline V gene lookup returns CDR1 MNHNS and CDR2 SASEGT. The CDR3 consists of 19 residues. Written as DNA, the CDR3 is TGTGCCAGCAGTGAGCGGACAGGGGCGACATGGGGTGATTCGTATGGCTACACCTTC. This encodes CASSERTGATWGDSYGYTF.

This CDR3 reads CASSPQPNRGSGANVLTF. In DNA form, the CDR3 reads TGTGCCAGCAGCCCCCAGCCCAACAGGGGCTCTGGGGCCAACGTCCTGACTTTC. The chain carries TRBV7-9 and TRBJ2-6; 7 bases match TRBD1. J gave up 0 bases and V 5 bases, and 10 bases lay outside the gene matches. Germline CDR1 and CDR2: SEHNR and FQNEAQ (reference sequence). The CDR3 extends over 18 amino acids.

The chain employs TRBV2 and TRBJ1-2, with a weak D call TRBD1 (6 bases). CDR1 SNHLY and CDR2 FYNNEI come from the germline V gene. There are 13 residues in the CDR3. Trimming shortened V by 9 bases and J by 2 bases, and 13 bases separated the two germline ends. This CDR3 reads CARGGGGNYGYTF. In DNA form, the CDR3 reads TGTGCCAGGGGGGGAGGGGGGAACTATGGCTACACCTTC.

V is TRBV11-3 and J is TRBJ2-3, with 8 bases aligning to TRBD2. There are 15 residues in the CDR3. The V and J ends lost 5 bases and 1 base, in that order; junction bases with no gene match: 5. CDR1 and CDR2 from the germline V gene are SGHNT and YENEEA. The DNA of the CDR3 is TGTGCCAGCAGCCCCCATAGCGGGGGCACAGATACGCAGTATTTT. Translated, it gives CASSPHSGGTDTQYF.

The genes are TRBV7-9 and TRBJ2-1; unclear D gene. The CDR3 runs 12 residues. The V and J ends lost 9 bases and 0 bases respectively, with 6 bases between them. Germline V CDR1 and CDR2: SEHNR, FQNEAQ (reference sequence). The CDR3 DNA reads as TGTGCCAGAAGTATCTCCTACAATGAGCAGTTCTTC. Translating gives CARSISYNEQFF.

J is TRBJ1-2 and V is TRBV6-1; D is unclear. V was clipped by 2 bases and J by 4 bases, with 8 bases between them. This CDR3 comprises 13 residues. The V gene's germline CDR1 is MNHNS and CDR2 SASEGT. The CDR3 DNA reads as TGTGCCAGCAGTGAAAGGGCAGCCTATGGCTACACCTTC. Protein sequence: CASSERAAYGYTF.

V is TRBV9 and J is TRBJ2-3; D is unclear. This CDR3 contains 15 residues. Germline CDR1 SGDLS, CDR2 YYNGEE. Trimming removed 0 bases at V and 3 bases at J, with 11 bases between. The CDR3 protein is CASSVEETNTDTQYF. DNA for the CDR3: TGTGCCAGCAGCGTAGAAGAAACTAATACAGATACGCAGTATTTT.